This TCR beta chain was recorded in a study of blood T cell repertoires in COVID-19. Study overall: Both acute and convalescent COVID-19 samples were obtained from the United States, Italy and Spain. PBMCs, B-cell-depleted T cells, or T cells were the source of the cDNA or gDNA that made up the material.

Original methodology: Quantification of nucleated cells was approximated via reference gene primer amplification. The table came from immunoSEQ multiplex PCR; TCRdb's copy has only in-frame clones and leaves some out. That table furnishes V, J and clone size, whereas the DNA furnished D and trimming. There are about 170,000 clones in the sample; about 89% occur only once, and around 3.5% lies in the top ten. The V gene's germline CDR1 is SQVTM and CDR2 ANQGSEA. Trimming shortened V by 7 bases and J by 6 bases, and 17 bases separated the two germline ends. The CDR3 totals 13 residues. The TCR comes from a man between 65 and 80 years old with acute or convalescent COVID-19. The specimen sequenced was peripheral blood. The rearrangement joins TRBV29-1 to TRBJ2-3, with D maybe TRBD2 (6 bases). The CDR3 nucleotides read TGCAGCGGATTTAGCGGTGCAGGGGATACGCAGTATTTT. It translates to CSGFSGAGDTQYF.